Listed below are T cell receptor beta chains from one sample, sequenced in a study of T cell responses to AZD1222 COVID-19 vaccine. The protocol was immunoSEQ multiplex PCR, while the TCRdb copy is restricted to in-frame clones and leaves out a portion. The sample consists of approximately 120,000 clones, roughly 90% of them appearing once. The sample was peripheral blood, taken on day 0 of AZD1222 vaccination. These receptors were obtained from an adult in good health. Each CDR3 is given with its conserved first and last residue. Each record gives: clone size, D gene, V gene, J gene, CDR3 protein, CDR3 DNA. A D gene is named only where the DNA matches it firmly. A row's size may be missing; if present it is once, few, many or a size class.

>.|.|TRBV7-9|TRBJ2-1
CASSPSTAYNEQFF
TGTGCCAGCAGCCCCTCGACCGCCTACAATGAGCAGTTCTTC
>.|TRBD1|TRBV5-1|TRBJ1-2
CASSDRDFNYGYTF
TGCGCCAGCAGCGACAGGGATTTTAACTATGGCTACACCTTC
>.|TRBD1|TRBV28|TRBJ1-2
CASSSRDRAYGGYGYTF
TGTGCCAGCAGTTCCCGGGACAGGGCTTATGGTGGCTATGGCTACACCTTC
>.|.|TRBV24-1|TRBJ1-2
CATSQGPPRNGYTF
TGTGCCACCAGCCAGGGACCTCCTCGGAATGGCTACACCTTC
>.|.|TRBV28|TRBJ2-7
CASAGDSYEQYF
TGTGCCTCAGCTGGAGATTCCTACGAGCAGTACTTC
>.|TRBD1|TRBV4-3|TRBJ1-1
CASSQDRGRNTEAFF
TGCGCCAGCAGCCAAGACAGGGGGCGGAACACTGAAGCTTTCTTT
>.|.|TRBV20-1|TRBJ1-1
CSARVNTEAFF
TGCAGTGCTAGGGTAAACACTGAAGCTTTCTTT
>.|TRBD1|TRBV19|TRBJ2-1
CASRRAGGTYNEQFF
TGTGCCAGTCGAAGGGCAGGGGGCACCTACAATGAGCAGTTCTTC
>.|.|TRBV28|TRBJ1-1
CASSRIGIEAFF
TGTGCCAGCAGTCGAATAGGGATTGAAGCTTTCTTT
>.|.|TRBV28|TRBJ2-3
CASSFPGGTDTQYF
TGTGCCAGCAGTTTCCCAGGGGGCACAGATACGCAGTATTTT
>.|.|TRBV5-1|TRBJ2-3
CASSSWGSTDTQYF
TGCGCCAGCAGCTCGTGGGGTAGCACAGATACGCAGTATTTT
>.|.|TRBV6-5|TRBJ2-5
CASAAGVSQETQYF
TGTGCCAGCGCCGCCGGGGTCAGCCAAGAGACCCAGTACTTC
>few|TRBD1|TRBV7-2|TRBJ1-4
CASSLVSGTGNEKLFF
TGTGCCAGCAGCTTAGTGTCCGGGACAGGGAATGAAAAACTGTTTTTT
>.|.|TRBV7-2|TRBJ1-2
CASSFRGQGYGYTF
TGTGCCAGCAGCTTCAGGGGCCAGGGGTATGGCTACACCTTC
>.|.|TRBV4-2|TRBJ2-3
CASSQEIPGRRYTDTQYF
TGTGCCAGCAGCCAGGAAATACCGGGACGCAGGTACACAGATACGCAGTATTTT
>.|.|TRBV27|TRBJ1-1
CASSPSLLGDTEAFF
TGTGCCAGCAGTCCGTCTCTCCTGGGGGACACTGAAGCTTTCTTT
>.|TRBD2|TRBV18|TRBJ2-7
CASSPKAGGPHEQYF
TGTGCCAGCTCACCAAAGGCGGGAGGGCCACACGAGCAGTACTTC
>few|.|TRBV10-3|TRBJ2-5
CAISESPTAQETQYF
TGTGCCATCAGTGAGTCGCCGACAGCCCAAGAGACCCAGTACTTC
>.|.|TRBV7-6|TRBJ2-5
CASSPPGQGQETQYF
TGTGCCAGCAGCCCCCCGGGGCAGGGGCAAGAGACCCAGTACTTC
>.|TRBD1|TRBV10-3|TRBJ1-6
CAIGAGGNSPLHF
TGTGCCATCGGAGCAGGGGGTAATTCACCCCTCCACTTT
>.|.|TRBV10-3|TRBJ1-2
CAISESLTASYGYTF
TGTGCCATCAGTGAGAGCTTGACAGCCTCCTATGGCTACACCTTC
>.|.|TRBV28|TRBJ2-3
CASSLDGKGTDTQYF
TGTGCCAGCAGTTTAGATGGAAAGGGAACAGATACGCAGTATTTT
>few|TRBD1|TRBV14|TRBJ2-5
CASNRGTLSQETQYF
TGTGCCAGCAACAGGGGGACACTATCACAAGAGACCCAGTACTTC
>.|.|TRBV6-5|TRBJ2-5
CASSYSSTATQETQYF
TGTGCCAGCAGTTACTCGTCGACAGCCACCCAGGAGACCCAGTACTTC
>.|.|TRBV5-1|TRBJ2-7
CASSLTPTASSFPYEQYF
TGCGCCAGCAGCTTGACCCCCACGGCCTCATCCTTTCCCTACGAGCAGTACTTC
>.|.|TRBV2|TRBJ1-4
CASSVMVGVNEKLFF
TGTGCCAGCAGCGTGATGGTGGGGGTCAATGAAAAACTGTTTTTT
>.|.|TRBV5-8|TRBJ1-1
CASSLRGGRGTEAFF
TGTGCCAGCAGCTTGCGCGGGGGCCGAGGCACTGAAGCTTTCTTT
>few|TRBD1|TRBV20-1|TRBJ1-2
CSATDGGGIHF
TGCAGTGCAACAGACGGAGGGGGCATACACTTC
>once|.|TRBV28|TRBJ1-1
CASSSATVNTEAFF
TGTGCCAGCAGTTCAGCGACGGTGAACACTGAAGCTTTCTTT
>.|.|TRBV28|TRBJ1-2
CASSFGTIYGYTF
TGTGCCAGCAGTTTCGGGACCATTTATGGCTACACCTTC